This T cell receptor (beta chain) was captured by sequencing in a study of T cell responses to AZD1222 COVID-19 vaccine. General study points: White British donors predominated, females outnumbered males, and clonal diversity was possibly underestimated.

Worth noting for this clone: No antigen is known for it.

Clones were read by immunoSEQ multiplex PCR, and TCRdb kept only the in-frame ones, dropping some. Counted here are some 150,000 clones, approximately 90% occurring once; the ten biggest clones make up approximately 16%. Germline V lookup: CDR1 MNHEY, CDR2 SVGAGI. V lost 2 bases, J lost 4 bases, and 12 bases lay in between. The CDR3 runs to 14 residues. This chain uses TRBV6-5 with TRBJ2-7; the D is unclear. The specimen was peripheral blood, collected on day 0 of AZD1222 vaccination. The TCR was taken from an adult in good health. This chain's CDR3 is CASSYQALLYEQYF. The CDR3 nucleotides read TGTGCCAGCAGTTACCAAGCCCTTCTATACGAGCAGTACTTC.